This is a list of T cell receptor beta chains from one sample in a study of cytomegalovirus exposure and HLA in healthy donors. The repertoire was sequenced with immunoSEQ multiplex PCR; TCRdb's copy has only in-frame clones and lacks some. The sample lists about 150,000 clones; about 73% were seen once. Sequencing was carried out using PBMCs. These receptors came from an older woman in good health and CMV-seropositive. The CDR3 runs from the conserved cysteine through the conserved F or W. A D gene is named only where the DNA matches it firmly. Some rows have no size entry. The others give once, few or many, or a class for an expanded clone.

clone size,V gene,D gene,J gene,CDR3 DNA,CDR3 protein
few,TRBV7-9,-,TRBJ1-3,TGTGCCAGCAGCCTAGGGAGCTCTGGAAACACCATATATTTT,CASSLGSSGNTIYF
-,TRBV27,TRBD1,TRBJ1-2,TGTGCCAGCAGTTTATTGGGACAGGGAAGTGGCTACACCTTC,CASSLLGQGSGYTF
-,TRBV4-1,TRBD1,TRBJ1-1,TGCGCCAGCAGCCAACGGGGGACAGGCCAAGCTTTCTTT,CASSQRGTGQAFF
-,TRBV25-1,TRBD2,TRBJ2-1,TGTGCCAGCAGTGTACTAGCGGAGACATACAATGAGCAGTTCTTC,CASSVLAETYNEQFF
-,TRBV6-1,TRBD1,TRBJ2-2,TGTGCCAGCAGTCCGACAGGGGGGACCGGGGAGCTGTTTTTT,CASSPTGGTGELFF
-,TRBV7-8,TRBD2,TRBJ2-3,TGTGCCAGCAGCCCCGGGACTAGCGGCAAAATGGATACGCAGTATTTT,CASSPGTSGKMDTQYF
once,TRBV14,TRBD1,TRBJ1-3,TGTGCCAGCAGCCAGGGGACAGAAGGTGGAAACACCATATATTTT,CASSQGTEGGNTIYF
-,TRBV2,-,TRBJ1-5,TGTGCCAGCAGATCCTATAGCAATCAGCCCCAGCATTTT,CASRSYSNQPQHF
-,TRBV2,-,TRBJ2-3,TGTGCCAGCAGTGAAGCAGGGACTGCGACAGATACGCAGTATTTT,CASSEAGTATDTQYF
few,TRBV25-1,TRBD1,TRBJ1-2,TGTGCCAGCAGTCCTCGGACAGGCCTAGCTAACTATGGCTACACCTTC,CASSPRTGLANYGYTF
once,TRBV30,-,TRBJ1-5,TGTGCCTGGAGTGTAAAGGGGTACAATCAGCCCCAGCATTTT,CAWSVKGYNQPQHF
-,TRBV27,TRBD1,TRBJ1-2,TGTGCCAGCAGCGACCCCGGGACAGGGGACCATGGCTACACCTTC,CASSDPGTGDHGYTF
-,TRBV4-1,TRBD1,TRBJ1-1,TGCGCCAGCAGCCACAAAGAAGGCGGGACAGGGGCTTCTGAAGCTTTCTTT,CASSHKEGGTGASEAFF
-,TRBV27,TRBD2,TRBJ2-7,TGTGCCAGCAGTTTGCGGGAGGGCCCCTACGAGCAGTACTTC,CASSLREGPYEQYF
-,TRBV7-9,-,TRBJ1-5,TGTGCCAGCAGCTTAACGGGGAATCAGCCCCAGCATTTT,CASSLTGNQPQHF
-,TRBV4-1,-,TRBJ2-1,TGCGCCAGCAGCCTGCCGAACGGCCAAGAGGCTAATGAGCAGTTCTTC,CASSLPNGQEANEQFF
-,TRBV6-1,TRBD2,TRBJ2-4,TGTGCCAGCAGTGAACCGGGAGGGCCGCTGCTTAACATTCAGTACTTC,CASSEPGGPLLNIQYF
-,TRBV15,-,TRBJ2-3,TGTGCCACCAGACCAATCGGGAGTATCACAGATACGCAGTATTTT,CATRPIGSITDTQYF
-,TRBV7-2,TRBD1,TRBJ1-2,TGTGCCAGCAGCTTGCAACCAGGGGGTGCTAACTATGGCTACACCTTC,CASSLQPGGANYGYTF
-,TRBV30,TRBD1,TRBJ1-1,TGTGCCTGGAGTCGGGACAGAGGCACTGAAGCTTTCTTT,CAWSRDRGTEAFF
-,TRBV6-1,-,TRBJ2-7,TGTGCCAGCAGTGAAAGACCGTTACAGGCGGCAAGTTGCGAGCAGTACTTC,CASSERPLQAASCEQYF
-,TRBV29-1,TRBD2,TRBJ2-3,TGCAGCGTTAAGGTGACTAGCGGGAGACCAGATACGCAGTATTTT,CSVKVTSGRPDTQYF
few,TRBV5-4,TRBD2,TRBJ2-1,TGTGCCAGCAGCCAGACTAGCGGGAGGGTCAATGAGCAGTTCTTC,CASSQTSGRVNEQFF
once,TRBV5-1,TRBD2,TRBJ2-7,TGCGCCAGCAGCTTGTCCGGGAGGGCGGCCGAGCAGTACTTC,CASSLSGRAAEQYF
-,TRBV11-2,TRBD1,TRBJ2-3,TGTGCCAGCAGCCCAGGGGACAGGCTGCGGGCAGATACGCAGTATTTT,CASSPGDRLRADTQYF
-,TRBV29-1,TRBD2,TRBJ2-3,TGCAGCGTTGCGGCTAGCGGGATAGATACGCAGTATTTT,CSVAASGIDTQYF
-,TRBV2,-,TRBJ2-1,TGTGCCAGCAGTGAAGCTGGCGGTTTGAATGAGCAGTTCTTC,CASSEAGGLNEQFF
-,TRBV28,-,TRBJ1-5,TGTGCCAGCAGTTTAGTGGAGTATAGCAATCAGCCCCAGCATTTT,CASSLVEYSNQPQHF
-,TRBV5-1,-,TRBJ2-7,TGCGCCAGCAGCTCATTTGCGGGACTCGAGCAGTACTTC,CASSSFAGLEQYF
few,TRBV18,-,TRBJ1-1,TGTGCCAGCTCTACAGTGAACACTGAAGCTTTCTTT,CASSTVNTEAFF
once,TRBV6-6,-,TRBJ2-2,TGTGCCAGCAAGGACAGATCTAACACCGGGGAGCTGTTTTTT,CASKDRSNTGELFF
few,TRBV5-6,-,TRBJ2-2,TGTGCCAGTAACCGGGGATTTGGCACCGGGGAGCTGTTTTTT,CASNRGFGTGELFF
-,TRBV5-1,TRBD2,TRBJ2-1,TGCGCCAGCAGCCCCAACCCCGGGACTAGTTCGGCCAATGAGCAGTTCTTC,CASSPNPGTSSANEQFF
few,TRBV19,-,TRBJ1-5,TGTGCCAGTAGTATAGTAAGGGGTAGTCAACCCCAGCATTTT,CASSIVRGSQPQHF
-,TRBV19,-,TRBJ1-3,TGTGCCAGTACTCCCGGACAGAACAAAGGAAACACCATATATTTT,CASTPGQNKGNTIYF
-,TRBV14,-,TRBJ1-2,TGTGCCAGCAGCCAAGATTTTTTCTTCTACACCTTC,CASSQDFFFYTF
-,TRBV6-1,TRBD1,TRBJ1-5,TGTGCCAGCAGTGAAGCGCGGACAGGGAGGTATCAGCCCCAGCATTTT,CASSEARTGRYQPQHF
-,TRBV28,-,TRBJ1-2,TGTGCCAGCAGAAGGTTGCCGGAGACAGGAAGTGTCGAGGGCTACACCTTC,CASRRLPETGSVEGYTF
-,TRBV6-5,TRBD2,TRBJ2-3,TGTGCCAGCAGTTCCAGCGGGAGTCCAGATACGCAGTATTTT,CASSSSGSPDTQYF
-,TRBV6-1,TRBD2,TRBJ2-7,TGTGCCATCCGGAATAGCGGGAGGGCCGTCGAGCAGTACTTC,CAIRNSGRAVEQYF
-,TRBV30,TRBD1,TRBJ1-6,TGTGCCTGGACTGCCGACAGGGGGCTTAATTCACCCCTCCATTTT,CAWTADRGLNSPLHF
-,TRBV2,TRBD1,TRBJ1-1,TGTGCCAGCAGCCTGGACAGGGGGAACACTGAAGCTTTCTTT,CASSLDRGNTEAFF
-,TRBV27,TRBD1,TRBJ1-2,TGTGCCAGCAGTCAAACAGGGGACTATGGCTACACCTTC,CASSQTGDYGYTF